Following are 3 T cell receptor beta chains from one sample sequenced in a study of tumor-infiltrating lymphocytes in glioblastoma multiforme listed by TCRdb under 2017. The sequencer listed for this sample is Illumina HiSeq 2500. Using a modified ARM-PCR protocol with multiple V-beta primers and a C-beta primer, the team built TCRB libraries from RNA through three nested multiplex PCR rounds. In TCRdb, the public reads were trimmed at Q25 with fastp and aligned with MiXCR, with productive beta chains retained. Every distinct CDR3 protein forms one entry, paired with its most common genes and DNA. The sample records tens of thousands of distinct CDR3 sequences, about 58% of which are singletons. Of the sample, 33% is held by the ten largest clones. Sample: brain tumor tissue. These receptors were obtained from a male donor with glioblastoma.

The gene calls are TRBV20-1 and TRBJ1-1, with TRBD1 matching 8 bases. CDR3 length: 14 residues. The trim removed 2 bases at V and 6 bases at J, leaving 8 bases unmatched. Germline V CDR1 and CDR2: DFQATT, SNEGSKA (reference sequence). This CDR3 is CSARKPQGGPEAFF. The CDR3 DNA sequence: TGCAGTGCTAGAAAGCCACAGGGGGGGCCTGAAGCTTTCTTT.

As to this clonotype: The CDR3 does not close with the conserved phenylalanine or tryptophan, likely indicating a read error. The J gene is TRBJ2-4, the V gene TRBV6-6, with no clear D. Between the trimmed V and J ends, which lost 6 bases and 8 bases, there was a span of 17 bases. This CDR3 comprises 14 residues. The germline V gene encodes CDR1 MNHNY and CDR2 SVGAGI (reference sequence). CDR3 loop: CASRQKPTADIQYC. In DNA form, the CDR3 reads TGTGCCAGCAGGCAGAAACCCACGGCGGACATTCAGTACTGC.

This clonotype was counted a single time. Without the conserved terminal phenylalanine or tryptophan, this CDR3 likely stems from a read error. The rearrangement joins TRBV13 to TRBJ1-1; D perhaps matches TRBD1 (6 bases). The germline V gene has CDR1 PRHDT and CDR2 FYEKMQ (reference sequence). There are 12 residues in the CDR3. In nucleotides, the CDR3 is TGTGCCAGTAGCTTACAGGGTACTGAAGCTTTCTCT. Amino acid sequence: CASSLQGTEAFS.